This T cell receptor beta chain was retrieved from a study of blood T cell repertoires in COVID-19. Study-wide context: The samples span acute and convalescent COVID-19 from the United States, Italy and Spain. Sources were T cells, B-cell-depleted T cells, or PBMCs; the material itself was cDNA or gDNA.

This clone appeared a single time. Germline V CDR1 and CDR2: SGHNT, YYREEE (reference sequence). The ends lost 4 bases at V and 6 bases at J; junction bases unmatched: 12. This CDR3 is 15 amino acids long. Per the original data handling: Reference gene primers were amplified, and this amplification served to estimate nucleated cell counts. The repertoire was sequenced with immunoSEQ multiplex PCR; TCRdb's copy has only in-frame clones and lacks some. V and J calls and clone size follow that table, whereas D and trimming were derived from the DNA. The sample has under 300,000 clones, 89% seen once. Participant age was about 18 to 100 years, and participants resided in fewer than 25 US areas.

The material sequenced was PBMCs or T cells enriched from blood (not recorded which). The origin of this receptor is a woman in her 40s who had recovered from COVID-19. The chain has TRBV5-4 and TRBJ1-1; TRBD1 agrees at 7 bases. The CDR3 spells CASSVDRARLAEAFF. Written as DNA, the CDR3 is TGTGCCAGCAGCGTAGACAGGGCCCGGCTGGCTGAAGCTTTCTTT.